This T cell receptor (beta chain) was observed in a study of technical replicates of blood from several donors. CDR3 size: 15 residues. The V and J ends lost 0 bases and 3 bases respectively, with 14 bases between them. Per germline, CDR1 GTSNPN and CDR2 SVGIG (reference sequence). Method: immunoSEQ multiplex PCR; TCRdb's copy keeps in-frame clones and lacks some. This table has tens of thousands of clones, around 95% appearing once. The sequenced sample was T cells isolated from PBMCs. The chain links TRBV30 to TRBJ1-1; D is possibly TRBD1 (6 bases). The TCR originated in a human donor in good health. The chain's CDR3 is CAWSVPTGRHTEAFF. For the CDR3, the DNA is TGTGCCTGGAGTGTGCCCACAGGGAGACACACTGAAGCTTTCTTT.